What follows are 10 T cell receptor beta chains derived from one specimen sequenced in a study of human T cells and chemical hapten exposure. In TCRdb, the RACE reads were re-called with MiXCR into one record per CDR3 protein. The data contain approximately 260,000 distinct CDR3 sequences, about 8.1% of them singletons. Indicated time point: pre-sensitization, week 0. Treatment indicated: therapeutic diphenylcyclopropenone sensitization with weekly scalp DPC. Source: whole blood, taken in connection with sensitization to the hapten diphenylcyclopropenone (DPC). The receptors shown here come from a woman in her thirties or forties with alopecia areata. Some clones in this sample may be carry-over from other donors' samples.

This clonotype has a handful of counts. This sequence joins TRBV7-2 and TRBJ2-5, with D unclear. Trimming shortened V by 5 bases and J by 5 bases, and 12 bases separated the two germline ends. CDR3 length equals 13 residues. The germline CDR1 and CDR2 sequences are SGHTA and FQGNSA. CDR3 nucleotides: TGTGCCAGCAGCCCTCAGCTCGTGGAGACCCAGTACTTC. Translation gives CASSPQLVETQYF.

In this sample, this clonotype turned up a few times. This sequence joins TRBV6-2 or TRBV6-3 and TRBJ2-1; TRBD1 agrees at 10 bases. The V and J ends lost 7 bases and 6 bases, in that order; junction bases with no gene match: 15. This CDR3 spans 17 amino acids. CDR1 and CDR2 from the germline V gene are MNHEY and SVGEGT. In DNA form, the CDR3 reads TGTGCCAGCAACCCACCCGGTCCGGGGACAGGGGTCAATGAGCAGTTCTTC. Its protein product is CASNPPGPGTGVNEQFF.

This clonotype appeared a single time. The V call is TRBV3-1, the J call TRBJ2-7; 8 bases are a match to TRBD2. Per germline, CDR1 LGHDT and CDR2 YNNKEL (reference sequence). CDR3 length equals 16 residues. V shed 0 bases and J 0 bases; nucleotides not matched to a gene: 4. In DNA, the CDR3 is TGTGCCAGCAGCCAAGAGAGGCTAGCGGGCTCCTACGAGCAGTACTTC. This translates into CASSQERLAGSYEQYF.

The rearrangement links TRBV19 to TRBJ2-2; 7 bases align to TRBD1. Germline V gene data show CDR1 as LNHDA and CDR2 as SQIVND (reference sequence). V was pared by 8 bases and J by 5 bases, with 8 bases of the junction left unmatched. The CDR3 totals 14 residues. CDR3 DNA: TGTGCCAGTGGACAGGAATCCCGAACCGGGGAGCTGTTTTTT. The encoded protein is CASGQESRTGELFF.

The V and J genes are TRBV7-9 and TRBJ2-5; D not certain. In germline, CDR1 is SEHNR, CDR2 FQNEAQ (reference sequence). This CDR3 is 12 amino acids long. V dropped 2 bases and J dropped 4 bases, with 5 bases sitting between them. For the CDR3, the DNA is TGTGCCAGCAGCTTATTCTTAGAGACCCAGTACTTC. Translated, it gives CASSLFLETQYF.

This chain uses TRBV12-3 or TRBV12-4 with TRBJ1-6, with D possibly being TRBD1 (5 bases). V was clipped by 3 bases and J by 13 bases, with 7 bases between them. The CDR3 loop spans 11 amino acids. CDR3 region: CASSLGGPLHF. DNA for the CDR3: TGTGCCAGCAGTTTGGGGGGGCCCCTCCACTTT.

The chain joins TRBV29-1 to TRBJ2-3, with 15 bases that match TRBD2. The germline CDR1 and CDR2 sequences are SQVTM and ANQGSEA. The CDR3 extends over 15 amino acids. The ends lost 4 bases at V and 6 bases at J; junction bases unmatched: 5. As DNA, the CDR3 is TGCAGCGTTGCTGGGACTAGCGGGAGGTCCGATACGCAGTATTTT. Its protein product is CSVAGTSGRSDTQYF.

The rearrangement links TRBV7-2 to TRBJ2-5; D remains unclear. Germline loops: CDR1 SGHTA, CDR2 FQGNSA. The CDR3 loop spans 11 amino acids. V lost 2 bases, J lost 7 bases, and 5 bases lay in between. The CDR3 nucleotides read TGTGCCAGCAGCTTATCGGCGACCCAGTACTTC. This translates into CASSLSATQYF. Filled out from reference TRBV7-2 and TRBJ2-5, the complete variable domain reads GAGVSQSPSNKVTEKGKDVELRCDPISGHTALYWYRQSLGQGLEFLIYFQGNSAPDKSGLPSDRFSAERTGGSVSTLTIQRTQQEDSAVYLCASSLSATQYFGPGTRLLVL.

The CDR3 nucleotides are TGTGCCAGCAGCCAAAACGGGGGAGAGGACCAGTACTTC. Its protein is CASSQNGGEDQYF. The chain recombines TRBV3-1 with TRBJ2-5, with a possible D match to TRBD2 (6 bases). The V end was cut by 2 bases, the J end by 10 bases, with 14 bases between. The CDR3 length is 13 residues. In germline, CDR1 is LGHDT, CDR2 YNNKEL (reference sequence).

This clonotype was seen more than once but under ten times. This sequence joins TRBV6-2 or TRBV6-3 and TRBJ2-7, with a tentative D call TRBD2 (6 bases). This CDR3 contains 19 residues. CDR1 is MNHEY, CDR2 SVGEGT, per germline. Trimming pared 2 bases from V and 0 bases from J, leaving 23 bases between. The CDR3 protein is CASSYPSPTSRPSSYEQYF. In DNA, the CDR3 is TGTGCCAGCAGTTACCCCTCTCCCACTAGCCGCCCCAGCTCCTACGAGCAGTACTTC.